A single TCR beta chain is shown here with its context. No antigen is known for it. This sample was included in a study of CXCR3-negative and CXCR3-positive naive CD8 T cells. Study-level information: Overall TRB read output was some 140 million, and each library contained about 1.5 +/- 0.3 million reads.

The CDR3 is made up of 16 amino acids. In germline, CDR1 is DFQATT, CDR2 SNEGSKA (reference sequence). UMI-tagged TRB cDNA libraries were built via 5' RACE. TCRdb re-called the 5' RACE reads and shows each CDR3 protein once, DNA omitted. Recorded for this sample: about 41,000 distinct CDR3 sequences. Study-wide results and caveats: Much lower diversity was found in memory CD8+ cells, while both naive subsets had comparably high diversity. Naive CXCR3-positive and CXCR3-negative cells shared similar TRBV-TRBJ usage, unlike memory cells. With surface CD5 comparable between naive subsets, TCR strength was estimated using properties derived from the TRB CDR3.

The receptor's source is a human donor in good health. Some clones in this sample may be carry-over from other donors' samples. Sequenced material: memory CD8+ T cells from blood. The chain employs TRBV20-1 and TRBJ2-1; TCRdb returns TRBD1, unconfirmable since there is no DNA. The CDR3: CSASGPLVGSSNEQFF.